The clone carrying this T cell receptor beta chain was detected ten times or more. No antigen is known for it. Library construction for TCR beta used iRepertoire HTBI primers and Arm-PCR of CDR3 regions. TCRdb passed the multiplex PCR reads through MiXCR, listing each CDR3 protein once. This sample has more than 400,000 distinct CDR3 sequences, with around 16% found just once. The source of the sample is a study of regulatory T cells in long-lasting Graves disease. Whole-study results and caveats: Not thyroid tissue but only peripheral blood was studied.

The CDR3 runs to 11 residues. V was cut by 6 bases and J by 9 bases, with 10 bases left in between. Germline-derived CDR1 and CDR2 are SGHAT and FQDESV (reference sequence). Indicated time point: newly diagnosed GD, antithyroid drugs for less than 3 months. TCR sequences were obtained from RNA taken from PBMCs. The sample also formed part of further work on T cells in Graves' hyperthyroidism and ophthalmopathy.

The TCR originated in a middle-aged man with Graves disease. The sample was peripheral blood mononuclear cells (PBMCs), taken at new diagnosis, from a patient treated with antithyroid drugs. The chain carries TRBV11-1 and TRBJ2-3; D gene uncertain. CDR3 loop: CASRSEGTQYF. CDR3 DNA sequence: TGTGCCAGCAGGTCAGAAGGGACGCAGTATTTT.